The source of this TCR beta chain is a study of low-dose radiotherapy and immunotherapy resistance in tumors. About the research overall: Nivolumab was given to patients as a 240 mg flat dose every two weeks, and ipilimumab at 1 mg/kg every six weeks. Both were delivered intravenously.

The CDR3 is made up of 14 amino acids. The V gene's germline CDR1 is ENHRY and CDR2 SYGVKD. The junction had 9 bases not matched to a gene; V was cut back by 9 bases and J by 7 bases. Gene-specific TRAV and TRBV primers were used for first-strand cDNA, covering alpha and beta chains. The authors ran 15 to 20 PCR cycles to amplify TCRs with a constant-region primer and V-primer adapter. Each CDR3 protein is one row after TCRdb ran MiXCR on the reads. The sample lists 65,000 to 95,000 distinct CDR3 sequences, about 17% occurring once. This clonotype came up many times. The time point here: after trial treatment. Treatment denoted: LDRT plus nivolumab, ipilimumab, low-dose cyclophosphamide and aspirin (RACIN trial).

The source was PBMCs, collected after low-dose radiotherapy plus immunotherapy. This receptor was obtained from a male donor with prostate cancer. This chain links TRBV10-3 with TRBJ1-6, with 7 bases that match TRBD1. The CDR3, as DNA: TGTGCCATAAGGGGGACAGAGGAAAATTCACCCCTCCACTTT. Protein product: CAIRGTEENSPLHF.